This is a list of T cell receptor beta chains from one sample in a study of shared clonotypes between healthy human individuals. Produced via immunoSEQ multiplex PCR; TCRdb's table is partial and in-frame only. The repertoire holds over a million clones, with around 95% as singletons. Material for sequencing was naive CD4+ T cells sorted from blood. The receptors stem from a man aged 25-40 years in good health. Both conserved end residues are trimmed from each CDR3.

v_gene	j_gene	CDR3aa
TRBV5-1	TRBJ2-7	ASSLAPGQGRSSYEQY
TRBV28	TRBJ2-1	ASSSGGQGHAGQF
TRBV5-5	TRBJ2-7	ASSFLAGVNEQY
TRBV30	TRBJ1-1	AWKGQLNTEAF
TRBV27	TRBJ1-5	ASGRDSHQPQH
TRBV12-5	TRBJ2-2	ASGLSRGGPNTGELF
TRBV5-1	TRBJ1-4	ASSNQGATNEKLF
TRBV7-2	TRBJ1-1	ASSLAGGNTEAF
TRBV5-1	TRBJ2-1	ASSLSTSGSDEQF
TRBV7-6	TRBJ1-2	ASSPGQGRVDYGYT
TRBV5-4	TRBJ1-2	ASTPGQGAKANYGYT
TRBV28	TRBJ2-4	ASSLAVLAKNIQY
TRBV11-2	TRBJ2-4	ASSLTHPAGASKNIQY
TRBV5-4	TRBJ2-2	ASSAGGANTGELF
TRBV5-5	TRBJ1-2	ASSFGLTNYGYT
TRBV6-1	TRBJ2-7	ASSEAKGPFEQY
TRBV18	TRBJ2-7	ASSQMTGNYEQY
TRBV6-5	TRBJ2-5	ASSYGGRETQY
TRBV9	TRBJ2-1	ASSVAAAYNEQF
TRBV19	TRBJ2-5	ASSRDRGRETQY
TRBV6-1	TRBJ1-2	ASNVFSYGYT
TRBV2	TRBJ2-3	ASKASSDTQY
TRBV5-1	TRBJ2-7	ASSPSGGPYEQY
TRBV5-1	TRBJ1-6	ASSLGQGVGSPLH
TRBV25-1	TRBJ1-1	ASSDDRGTEAF
TRBV28	TRBJ2-3	ASRIYRASGRLGTDTQY
TRBV5-4	TRBJ2-7	ASGDRSSYEQY
TRBV5-4	TRBJ2-3	ASSTGQSQGTDTQY
TRBV10-2	TRBJ2-1	ASSAGPSEYNEQF
TRBV5-4	TRBJ2-7	ASSWTVRSYEQY
TRBV11-2	TRBJ2-1	ASSLGRVYNEQF
TRBV11-2	TRBJ2-1	ASSLAPSSSGRAHNEQF
TRBV28	TRBJ2-4	ASRSSGSEITLAKNIQY
TRBV2	TRBJ1-1	ASSERGLTEAF
TRBV6-4	TRBJ2-1	ASSDNAGTYNEQF
TRBV28	TRBJ1-2	ASSFGGYGYT
TRBV18	TRBJ2-1	ASSQRLAGGNGEQF
TRBV12-5	TRBJ2-3	ASGEGEGSTDTQY
TRBV7-2	TRBJ1-2	ASSLAGQGAPRGYT
TRBV18	TRBJ1-3	ASSPPDGPEPFGNTIY
TRBV29-1	TRBJ2-7	SVEGSPAYEQY
TRBV7-2	TRBJ2-1	ASRFSSGNEQF
TRBV5-4	TRBJ1-3	ASSLARGLGSGNTIY
TRBV5-1	TRBJ2-2	ASRVNPNTGELF
TRBV6-1	TRBJ2-7	ASTTGGYEQY
TRBV11-2	TRBJ1-4	ASQSGTVGRNEKLF
TRBV9	TRBJ2-7	ASSVETDPYEQY
TRBV9	TRBJ2-7	ASSVSSGGNEQY
TRBV9	TRBJ2-2	ASIPGAGNTGELF
TRBV4-3	TRBJ1-5	ASSQDRNSNQPQH
TRBV5-1	TRBJ2-3	ASSLGPRLAGVSTQY